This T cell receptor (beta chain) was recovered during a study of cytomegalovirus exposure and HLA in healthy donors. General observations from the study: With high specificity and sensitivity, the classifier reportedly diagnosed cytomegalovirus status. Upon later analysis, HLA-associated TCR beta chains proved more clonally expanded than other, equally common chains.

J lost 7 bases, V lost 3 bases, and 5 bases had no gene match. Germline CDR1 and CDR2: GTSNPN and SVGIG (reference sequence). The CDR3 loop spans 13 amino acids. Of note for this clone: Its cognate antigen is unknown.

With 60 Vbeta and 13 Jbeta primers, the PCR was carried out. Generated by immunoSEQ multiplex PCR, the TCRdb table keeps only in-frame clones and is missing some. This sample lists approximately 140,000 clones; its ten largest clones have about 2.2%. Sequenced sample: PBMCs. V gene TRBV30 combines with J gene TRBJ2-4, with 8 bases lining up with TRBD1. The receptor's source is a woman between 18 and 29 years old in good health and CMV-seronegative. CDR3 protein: CAWRAGGANIQYF. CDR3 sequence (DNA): TGTGCCTGGAGGGCAGGGGGCGCGAACATTCAGTACTTC.